This T cell receptor beta chain was found in a study of patients and donors after allogeneic stem cell transplantation (dated by TCRdb to the early 2020s). The germline V gene yields ENHRY for CDR1 and SYGVKD for CDR2. V and J are trimmed by 5 bases and 2 bases, and the gene matches miss 4 bases of the junction. The CDR3 sequence holds 14 residues, the cysteine and phenylalanine included. The read is trimmed to its CDR3 DNA, 42 bases read in frame from base 1. Libraries were constructed by RT-PCR. The data were produced on a NextSeq 550. The raw public data were reprocessed by TCRdb itself: fastp quality trimming at Q25, MiXCR clonotype calling, in-frame beta chains only. Merged by CDR3 protein, the rows form single entries marked with the most common genes and DNA. This sample is represented by some 20,000 distinct CDR3 sequences; around 28% of them were singletons. Under 55% of the sample is in the top ten clones.

This clonotype appeared a few times. Its antigen is still unknown. The record has no base qualities; no much larger clone is one base away. The origin of this receptor is a human donor who was either an allogeneic HSCT recipient or a stem cell or donor lymphocyte infusion donor (not recorded which). It is not recorded whose cells these are; they may come from a transplant donor. This receptor chain uses TRBV10-3 and TRBJ2-5; TRBD2 matches 8 bases in the middle. The sample was blood, either unsorted or a sorted T cell fraction (not recorded which). This receptor carries the CDR3 CAISSSGLQETQYF. The DNA sequence reads TGTGCCATCAGTTCTAGCGGGCTACAAGAGACCCAGTACTTC.